The sequence of this T cell receptor beta chain was determined in a study of CD8 T cells in ankylosing spondylitis. With 5 bases clipped from V and 6 bases from J, the junction kept 6 bases outside the gene matches. The CDR3 totals 14 residues. Germline V CDR1 and CDR2: MRHNA, SNTAGT. This clonotype has ten or more counts. Each CDR3 protein gets one entry after TCRdb re-called the 5' RACE reads with MiXCR. Among 300,000 to 350,000 distinct CDR3 sequences listed, roughly 12% were seen once. Specimen: blood, either unsorted or a sorted T cell fraction (not recorded which). The sequence was collected from a female donor with ankylosing spondylitis or in good health (not recorded which). The V gene is TRBV6-4, the J gene TRBJ1-1, with 10 bases matching TRBD1. This CDR3 reads CASSRDRGVSEAFF. The CDR3 DNA follows: TGTGCCAGCAGTCGGGACAGGGGTGTTTCTGAAGCTTTCTTT.